The sequence of this T cell receptor beta chain was determined in a study of identical twins. This clonotype was seen a few times. Its antigen is not known. Template switching supplied a universal primer site; unique molecular identifiers were carried on the cDNA. TCRdb re-derived calls from the 5' RACE reads in MiXCR, one entry per CDR3 protein. The repertoire has over 250,000 distinct CDR3 sequences, 8.5% to 9.5% of them found once; the top ten carry about 7.1%. Study outcomes and limitations: Conclusions rested on cross-sectional statistics rather than following the same donors.

The ends were cut back, 2 bases at V and 5 bases at J, with 9 bases in the middle. Germline CDR1 and CDR2: ENHRY and SYGVKD. The CDR3 spans 13 residues. The sample also formed part of further work on yellow fever vaccine responses in identical twins. That source adds: Twins' vaccine T cell responses were reported to seem partly convergent and partly personalized.

This receptor was taken from a woman under 30 in good health. This rearrangement joins TRBV10-3 to TRBJ2-5; unclear D gene. The sample was CD8+ T cells sorted from blood. The DNA of the CDR3 is TGTGCCATCAGTGAGGTGGGAAGCGAGACCCAGTACTTC. Its translation is CAISEVGSETQYF.